The sequence of this T cell receptor (beta chain) was determined in a study of OX40 agonist ivuxolimab in advanced cancers. Study-level results: Among the least clonally expanded were partial responders at 0.1-3.0 mg/kg. No determination was made of the antigen specificity of the expanded peripheral T cells.

In regard to this clone: The antigen is undetermined.

The germline CDR1 and CDR2 sequences are MNHNY and SVGAGI (reference sequence). V trimming: 6 bases; J trimming: 7 bases; junction bases outside the gene matches: 13. The CDR3 extends over 16 amino acids. Assay: immunoSEQ multiplex PCR; the TCRdb copy retains only in-frame clones and omits some. Of fewer than 70,000 clones listed, 87% are singletons. This TCR was recovered from an adult with an advanced solid tumor such as melanoma, head and neck, liver or kidney cancer. This sequence joins TRBV6-6 and TRBJ2-7, with TRBD1 matching 12 bases. The sample was CD4+ or CD8+ T cells sorted from blood, taken in a trial of the OX40 agonist ivuxolimab. CDR3 region: CASRRPPGQGAEEQYF. The CDR3 DNA reads TGTGCCAGCAGGCGACCCCCGGGACAGGGGGCGGAGGAGCAGTACTTC.